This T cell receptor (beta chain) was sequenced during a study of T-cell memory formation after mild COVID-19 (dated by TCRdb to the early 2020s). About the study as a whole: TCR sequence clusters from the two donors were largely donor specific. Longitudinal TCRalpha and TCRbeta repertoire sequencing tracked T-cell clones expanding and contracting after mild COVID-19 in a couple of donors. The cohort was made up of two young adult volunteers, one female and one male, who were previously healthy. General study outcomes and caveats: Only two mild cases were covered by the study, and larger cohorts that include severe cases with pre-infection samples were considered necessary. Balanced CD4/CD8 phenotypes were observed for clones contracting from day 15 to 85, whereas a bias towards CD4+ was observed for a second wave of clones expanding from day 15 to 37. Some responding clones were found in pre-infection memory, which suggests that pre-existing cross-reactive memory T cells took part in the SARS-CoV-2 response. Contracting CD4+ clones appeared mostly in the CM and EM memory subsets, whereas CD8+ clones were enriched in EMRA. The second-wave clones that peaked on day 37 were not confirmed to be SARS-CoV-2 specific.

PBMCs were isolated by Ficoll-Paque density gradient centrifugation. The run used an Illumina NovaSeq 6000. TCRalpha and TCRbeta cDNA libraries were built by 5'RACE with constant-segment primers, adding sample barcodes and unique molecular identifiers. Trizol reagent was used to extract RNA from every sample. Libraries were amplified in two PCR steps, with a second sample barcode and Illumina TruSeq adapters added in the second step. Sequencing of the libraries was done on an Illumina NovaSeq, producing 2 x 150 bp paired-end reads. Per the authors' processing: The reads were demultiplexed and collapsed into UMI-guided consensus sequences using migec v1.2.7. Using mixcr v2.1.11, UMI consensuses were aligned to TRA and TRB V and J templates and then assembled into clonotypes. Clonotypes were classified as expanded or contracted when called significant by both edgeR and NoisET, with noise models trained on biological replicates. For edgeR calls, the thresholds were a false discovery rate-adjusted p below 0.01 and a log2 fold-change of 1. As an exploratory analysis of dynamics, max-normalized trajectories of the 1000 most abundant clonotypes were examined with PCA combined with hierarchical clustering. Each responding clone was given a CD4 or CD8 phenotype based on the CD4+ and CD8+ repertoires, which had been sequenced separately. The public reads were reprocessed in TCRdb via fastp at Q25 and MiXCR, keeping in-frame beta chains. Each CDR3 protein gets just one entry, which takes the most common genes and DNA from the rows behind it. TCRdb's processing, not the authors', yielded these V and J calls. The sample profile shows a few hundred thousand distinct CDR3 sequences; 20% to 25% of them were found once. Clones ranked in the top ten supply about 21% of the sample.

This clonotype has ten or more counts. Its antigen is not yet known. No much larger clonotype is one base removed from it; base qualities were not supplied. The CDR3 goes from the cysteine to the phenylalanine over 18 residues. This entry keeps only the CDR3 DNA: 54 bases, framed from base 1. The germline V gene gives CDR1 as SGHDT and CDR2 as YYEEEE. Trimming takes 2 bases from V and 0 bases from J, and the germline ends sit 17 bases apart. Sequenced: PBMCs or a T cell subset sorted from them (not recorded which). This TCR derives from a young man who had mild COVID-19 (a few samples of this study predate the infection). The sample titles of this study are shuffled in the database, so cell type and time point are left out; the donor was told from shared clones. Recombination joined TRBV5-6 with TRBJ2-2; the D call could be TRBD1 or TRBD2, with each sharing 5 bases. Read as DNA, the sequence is TGTGCCAGCAGCTTTAGGTCCGGTTTGGGGGCGAACACCGGGGAGCTGTTTTTT. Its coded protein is CASSFRSGLGANTGELFF.